This T cell receptor beta chain appears in the sequencing data of a study of blood T cell repertoires in COVID-19. The germline V gene encodes CDR1 SGHKS and CDR2 YYEKEE (reference sequence). The CDR3 is made up of 15 amino acids. With 1 base removed from V and 3 bases from J, the gap between germline ends came to 14 bases. Some clones are missing from TCRdb's copy, which holds only in-frame ones; the method was immunoSEQ multiplex PCR. The sample has 100,000 to 150,000 clones, roughly nine tenths seen once; the top ten hold less than 9.5%. The material sequenced was peripheral blood. This TCR came from a human donor in a cohort sampled during active COVID-19. The chain uses TRBV5-5 and TRBJ2-7; D is possibly TRBD2 (5 bases). This CDR3 reads CASSLQGPRGYEQYF. In DNA, the CDR3 is TGTGCCAGCAGCTTGCAAGGGCCACGGGGCTACGAGCAGTACTTC.